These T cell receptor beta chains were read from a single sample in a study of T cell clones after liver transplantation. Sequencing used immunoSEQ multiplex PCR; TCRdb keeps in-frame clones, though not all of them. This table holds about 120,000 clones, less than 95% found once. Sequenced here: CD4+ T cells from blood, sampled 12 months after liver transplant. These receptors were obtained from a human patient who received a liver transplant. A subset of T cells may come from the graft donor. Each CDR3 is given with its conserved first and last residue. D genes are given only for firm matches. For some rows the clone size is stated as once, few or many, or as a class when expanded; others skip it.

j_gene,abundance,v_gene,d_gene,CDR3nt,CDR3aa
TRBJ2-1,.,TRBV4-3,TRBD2,TGCGCCAGCAGCCTTGAGAGACTAGCAAGCTCCTACAATGAGCAGTTCTTC,CASSLERLASSYNEQFF
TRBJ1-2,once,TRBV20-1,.,TGCAGTGCCTTAACCAGAGATGGCTACACCTTC,CSALTRDGYTF
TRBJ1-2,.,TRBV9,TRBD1,TGTGCCAGCAGCGTTTTTGACAGGGGGCTTGGCTACACCTTC,CASSVFDRGLGYTF
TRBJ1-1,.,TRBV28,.,TGTGCCAGCAGTGTTTCAGGAGTCATGAACACTGAAGCTTTCTTT,CASSVSGVMNTEAFF
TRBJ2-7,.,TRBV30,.,TGTGCCTGGAGTGAAGCTAGTCGGTACGAGCAGTACTTC,CAWSEASRYEQYF
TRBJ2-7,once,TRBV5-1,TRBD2,TGCGCCAGCAGCTTCGGGGAGGGTCGGTACGAGCAGTACTTC,CASSFGEGRYEQYF
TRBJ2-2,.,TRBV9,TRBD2,TGTGCCAGCAGCGCGACTACTAGCGGGAGTTCCGGGGAGCTGTTTTTT,CASSATTSGSSGELFF
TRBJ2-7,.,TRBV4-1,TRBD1,TGCGCCAGCAGCCAAGGACCGGGACAGCAGTCCTACGAGCAGTACTTC,CASSQGPGQQSYEQYF
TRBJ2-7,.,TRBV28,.,TGTGCCAGCAGTTTAACACCCCGCTCCTACGAGCAGTACTTC,CASSLTPRSYEQYF
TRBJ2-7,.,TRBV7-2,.,TGTGCCAGCAGCAAAATCAGAGCCCCCTACGAGCAGTACTTC,CASSKIRAPYEQYF
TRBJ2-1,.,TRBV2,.,TGTGCCAGCAGTGAAATTGGTGGGGTCAATGAGCAGTTCTTC,CASSEIGGVNEQFF
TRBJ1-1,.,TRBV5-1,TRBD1,TGCGCCAGCAGCACCACAGGGGGTAGCACTGAAGCTTTCTTT,CASSTTGGSTEAFF
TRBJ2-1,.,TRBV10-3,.,TGTGCCATCAGGGGCGGAGGGGGGTTAAATGAGCAGTTCTTC,CAIRGGGGLNEQFF
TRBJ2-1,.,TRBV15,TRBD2,TGTGCCACCAGCCCCGGGACTAGCGGCTACAATGAGCAGTTCTTC,CATSPGTSGYNEQFF
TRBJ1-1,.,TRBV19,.,TGTGCCAGTAGCGGGTGGCCTGAAGCTTTCTTT,CASSGWPEAFF
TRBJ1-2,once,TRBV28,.,TGTGCCAGCAGCCTCCCCCAGGGGTTCGATGGCTACACCTTC,CASSLPQGFDGYTF
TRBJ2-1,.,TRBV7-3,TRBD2,TGTGCCAGCAGCCGGACTAGAGATCGCGTCTATGAGCAGTTCTTC,CASSRTRDRVYEQFF
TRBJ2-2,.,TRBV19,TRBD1,TGTGCCAGTAAACCCGGACAGGGAAGCACCGGGGAGCTGTTTTTT,CASKPGQGSTGELFF
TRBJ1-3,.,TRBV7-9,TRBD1,TGTGCCAGCAGCTCCGAGGGGGCATCTGGAAACACCATATATTTT,CASSSEGASGNTIYF
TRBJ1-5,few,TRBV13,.,TGTGCCAGCAGCTTAGGCCGTTCGGGGGGTAATCAGCCCCAGCATTTT,CASSLGRSGGNQPQHF
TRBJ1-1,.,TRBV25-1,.,TGTGCCAGCACCTTAGGGTTTACGACTGAAGCTTTCTTT,CASTLGFTTEAFF
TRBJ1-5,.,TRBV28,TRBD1,TGTGCCAGCAGACTAGGGACAGTACTGATCAATCAGCCCCAGCATTTT,CASRLGTVLINQPQHF
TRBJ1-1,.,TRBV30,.,TGTGGCGCGGGGGTGAACACTGAAGCTTTCTTT,CGAGVNTEAFF
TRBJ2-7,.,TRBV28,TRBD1,TGTGCCAGCAGTCTCCCGGGACAGGGTAAGGAGCAGTACTTC,CASSLPGQGKEQYF
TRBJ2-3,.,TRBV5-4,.,TGTGCCAGCAGCTTGTCCAGGCAAACCACAGATACGCAGTATTTT,CASSLSRQTTDTQYF
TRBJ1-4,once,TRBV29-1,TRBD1,TGCAGTGTAACAGGGGCTAATGAAAAACTGTTTTTT,CSVTGANEKLFF
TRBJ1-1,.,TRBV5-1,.,TGCGCCAGCACCCTATCCCCTAACACTGAAGCTTTCTTT,CASTLSPNTEAFF
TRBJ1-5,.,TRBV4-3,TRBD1,TGCGCCAGCAGCCAAGATCTTCCGGCAGGGGGTAGCAATCAGCCCCAGCATTTT,CASSQDLPAGGSNQPQHF
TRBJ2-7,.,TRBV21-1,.,TGTGCCAGCAGCAAAGCAGCGGGAGGGCTCTCCGGGAACCAGTACTTC,CASSKAAGGLSGNQYF
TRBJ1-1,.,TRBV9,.,TGTGCCAGCAGCCACCCGGGGGGCATTCCGAACACTGAAGCTTTCTTT,CASSHPGGIPNTEAFF
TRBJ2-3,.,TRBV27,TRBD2,TGTGCCAGCAGTTTCTCCGGGAGGGCAGATACGCAGTATTTT,CASSFSGRADTQYF
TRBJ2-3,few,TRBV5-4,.,TGTGCCAGCAGCGCCTTGGGGAAAATAGGAGATACGCAGTATTTT,CASSALGKIGDTQYF
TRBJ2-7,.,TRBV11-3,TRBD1,TGTGCCAGCAGCGCGGGACAGGGGATCCCCTACGAGCAGTACTTC,CASSAGQGIPYEQYF
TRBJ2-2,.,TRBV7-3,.,TGTGCCAGCAGCTTCGGGGGAGGAGCGAACACCGGGGAGCTGTTTTTT,CASSFGGGANTGELFF
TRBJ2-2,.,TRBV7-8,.,TGTGCCAGCAGCCTTAGCGACACCGGGGAGCTGTTTTTT,CASSLSDTGELFF
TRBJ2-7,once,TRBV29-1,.,TGCAGCGTGGGGGACCGCCGATCCGGGGAGCAGTACTTC,CSVGDRRSGEQYF
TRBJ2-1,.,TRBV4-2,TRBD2,TGTGCCAGCAGCCAAGAGTCTAGCGGGAGTAATTATGAGCAGTTCTTC,CASSQESSGSNYEQFF
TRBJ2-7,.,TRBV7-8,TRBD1,TGTGCCAGCAGCCCCCGGACAGGGCGAAGCTACGAGCAGTACTTC,CASSPRTGRSYEQYF
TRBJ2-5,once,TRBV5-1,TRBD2,TGCGCCAGCAGCGCGGGGGACGCCCAAGAGACCCAGTACTTC,CASSAGDAQETQYF
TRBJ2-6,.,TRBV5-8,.,TGTGCCAGCAGCTTTCCCGGACTTAGGTCTGGGGCCAACGTCCTGACTTTC,CASSFPGLRSGANVLTF
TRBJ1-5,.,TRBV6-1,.,TGTGCCAGCAGTGAAGTAGGCGGCCTCAATCAGCCCCAGCATTTT,CASSEVGGLNQPQHF
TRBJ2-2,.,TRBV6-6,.,TGTGCCACCCGGGACTCGAACACCGGGGAGCTGTTTTTT,CATRDSNTGELFF
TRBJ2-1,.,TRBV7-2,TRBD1,TGTGCCAGCAGCTTAGACGGGACAGGCCGGGAACTTGAGCAGTTCTTC,CASSLDGTGRELEQFF
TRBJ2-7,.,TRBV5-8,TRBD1,TGTGCCAGCAGCTTGAGCCGGGACAGGGGGCTCTACGAGCAGTACTTC,CASSLSRDRGLYEQYF
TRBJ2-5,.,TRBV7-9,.,TGTGCCAGCAGCTCAGGGGTGGGGGAGACCCAGTACTTC,CASSSGVGETQYF
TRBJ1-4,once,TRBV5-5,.,TGTGCCAGCAGCCTACTGGAACTCCCACTGTTTTTT,CASSLLELPLFF
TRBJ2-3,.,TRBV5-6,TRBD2,TGTGCCAGCAGCGTCGGGACTAGCGGGAGGGATACGCAGTATTTT,CASSVGTSGRDTQYF
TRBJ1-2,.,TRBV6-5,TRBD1,TGTGCCAGCAACCAGGGGGACTATGGCTACACCTTC,CASNQGDYGYTF
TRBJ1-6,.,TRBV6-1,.,TGTGCCAGCACTGGACAGATGAACTCACCCCTCCACTTT,CASTGQMNSPLHF
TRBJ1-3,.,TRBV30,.,TGTGCCTGGAGTCAGCCAACAGGGACTGGAAACACCATATATTTT,CAWSQPTGTGNTIYF
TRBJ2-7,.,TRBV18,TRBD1,TGTGCCAGCTCACCCCCGGGACAGGGGGCGCTTCTTGGGTACTTC,CASSPPGQGALLGYF
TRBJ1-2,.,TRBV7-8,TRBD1,TGTGCCAGCAGCACCGGGACAGCTGGCTATGGCTACACCTTC,CASSTGTAGYGYTF
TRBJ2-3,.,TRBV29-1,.,TGCAGCGCCGGAGGCGGGATCACAGATACGCAGTATTTT,CSAGGGITDTQYF
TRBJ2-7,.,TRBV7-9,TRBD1,TGTGCCAGCAGCCGCATGGGACAGGCCTACGAGCAGTACTTC,CASSRMGQAYEQYF
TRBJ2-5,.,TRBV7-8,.,TGTGCCAGCTCACAATCAGTTCAAGAGACCCAGTACTTC,CASSQSVQETQYF